The 12 T cell receptor beta chains below were found in one sample sequenced in a study of cytomegalovirus exposure and HLA in healthy donors. The PCR was carried out with 60 Vbeta primers and 13 Jbeta primers. Measured with immunoSEQ multiplex PCR; TCRdb has only the in-frame clones, and not every one. The repertoire consists of more than 120,000 clones, with 80% to 85% occurring once and the leading ten covering less than 3.5%. The sequenced sample was PBMCs. Receptors were obtained from a woman younger than 45 in good health and CMV-seronegative.

This clone has just one count. The DNA of the CDR3 is TGCGCCAGCAGCTCCCCCTGGCGGGGGATAAGGACCCAGTACTTC. It encodes CASSSPWRGIRTQYF. This sequence joins TRBV5-1 and TRBJ2-5, with TRBD2 identical over 7 bases. CDR3 length: 15 residues. Germline values: CDR1 SGHRS, CDR2 YFSETQ. V lost 3 bases, J lost 7 bases, and 12 bases stayed unmatched.

The chain links TRBV6-5 to TRBJ1-5; no reliable D call. The germline CDR1 and CDR2 sequences are MNHEY and SVGAGI. V lost 0 bases and J lost 0, with 6 bases in between. The CDR3 length is 15 residues. The CDR3: CASSYSGGSNQPQHF. In DNA form, the CDR3 reads TGTGCCAGCAGTTACTCTGGCGGTAGCAATCAGCCCCAGCATTTT.

The rearrangement links TRBV5-4 to TRBJ1-3; D unresolved. CDR1 and CDR2 from the germline V gene are SGHNT and YYREEE (reference sequence). The length of the CDR3 is 14 residues. V gave up 1 base and J gave up 0 bases, with 5 bases separating them. The CDR3 region has the DNA TGTGCCAGCAGCTTGCCGAGCTCTGGAAACACCATATATTTT. Protein sequence: CASSLPSSGNTIYF.

The chain carries TRBV18 and TRBJ1-2, with D uncertain. Trimming pared 1 base from V and 7 bases from J, leaving 10 bases between. Per germline, CDR1 KGHSH and CDR2 LQKENI. This CDR3 is built from 13 residues. As DNA, the CDR3 is TGTGCCAGCTCACCACTCGGGGATTCTGGCTACACCTTC. Encoded protein: CASSPLGDSGYTF. Combining the CDR3 with reference TRBV18 and TRBJ1-2 gives the whole variable domain NAGVMQNPRHLVRRRGQEARLRCSPMKGHSHVYWYRQLPEEGLKFMVYLQKENIIDESGMPKERFSAEFPKEGPSILRIQQVVRGDSAAYFCASSPLGDSGYTFGSGTRLTVV.

J is TRBJ1-5 and V is TRBV6-5; possible D gene TRBD1, 5 bases. The CDR3 loop spans 13 amino acids. Germline V lookup: CDR1 MNHEY, CDR2 SVGAGI. V was cut by 8 bases and J by 4 bases, with 12 bases left in between. CDR3 sequence (DNA): TGTGCCAGCCACGGGGGGTCGAATCAGCCCCAGCATTTT. Translated, it gives CASHGGSNQPQHF.

J is TRBJ2-1 and V is TRBV7-3; a weak D match, TRBD2 (6 bases). CDR3 length: 13 amino acids. CDR1 is SGHTA, CDR2 FQGTGA, per germline. V lost 5 bases to trimming and J lost 4 bases, with 9 bases between them. CDR3 amino acids: CASSAGPYNEQFF. Written as DNA, the CDR3 is TGTGCCAGCAGCGCGGGACCTTACAATGAGCAGTTCTTC. Full variable domain (outside the CDR3, taken from reference TRBV7-3 and TRBJ2-1): GAGVSQTPSNKVTEKGKYVELRCDPISGHTALYWYRQSLGQGPEFLIYFQGTGAADDSGLPNDRFFAVRPEGSVSTLKIQRTERGDSAVYLCASSAGPYNEQFFGPGTRLTVL.

The sample holds one count of this clone. A read error is possible here, since a much larger clone lies one base away. The chain links TRBV6-5 to TRBJ1-6, with D possibly TRBD1 on 6 matching bases. V was shortened by 7 bases and J by 7 bases, with 11 bases between the two germline ends. The CDR3 totals 13 residues. The germline gives CDR1 MNHEY, CDR2 SVGAGI. CDR3 region: CASNGQGNSPLHF. The CDR3 nucleotides read TGTGCCAGCAACGGGCAGGGGAATTCACCCCTCCACTTT.

The V gene is TRBV5-1, the J gene TRBJ2-7, with 8 bases fitting TRBD1. The CDR3 totals 15 residues. J lost 0 bases, V lost 3 bases, and 5 bases had no gene match. Germline CDR1 and CDR2: SGHRS and YFSETQ. Here the CDR3 reads CASSWGQANSYEQYF. CDR3 nucleotides: TGCGCCAGCAGCTGGGGACAGGCGAACTCCTACGAGCAGTACTTC.

The chain combines TRBV10-3 with TRBJ1-2; TRBD1 agrees at 9 bases. V gave up 7 bases and J gave up 6 bases; unmatched junction bases: 9. This CDR3 spans 14 amino acids. Germline CDR1 is ENHRY and CDR2 is SYGVKD. In DNA, the CDR3 is TGTGCCATCAAAGGACAGGGGAGATCGGATGGCTACACCTTC. This codes for CAIKGQGRSDGYTF.

The count of this clone is one. The chain is built from TRBV28 and TRBJ1-5, with D possibly being TRBD1 (5 bases). Germline values: CDR1 MDHEN, CDR2 SYDVKM. The CDR3 sequence is 17 residues long. V lost 7 bases and J 4 bases, leaving 23 bases between the germline ends. CDR3 sequence reads: CASNPRPGGRVNQPQHF. The CDR3 DNA reads as TGTGCCAGCAACCCCCGGCCCGGTGGCAGGGTAAATCAGCCCCAGCATTTT.

The chain joins TRBV30 to TRBJ2-1, with 9 bases aligning to TRBD1. In germline, CDR1 is GTSNPN, CDR2 SVGIG (reference sequence). CDR3 size: 15 residues. Losses at the gene ends were 3 bases for V and 7 bases for J; bases not matched to a gene: 10. The CDR3: CAWREYGTGRNEQFF. The CDR3 DNA reads as TGTGCCTGGAGGGAGTACGGGACAGGGCGGAATGAGCAGTTCTTC.

The chain joins TRBV19 to TRBJ1-5, with 7 bases fitting TRBD1. The germline CDR1 and CDR2 sequences are LNHDA and SQIVND (reference sequence). This CDR3 is 15 amino acids long. The junction had 10 bases not matched to a gene; V was cut back by 4 bases and J by 7 bases. Here the CDR3 DNA reads TGTGCCAGTAGTACCAGAAGACAGGGTTGGCAGCCCCAGCATTTT. Translating gives CASSTRRQGWQPQHF.